These T cell receptor beta chains were read from a single sample in a study of T cells in localized non-small cell lung cancer. Only in-frame clones appear in the TCRdb table, and some are missing; sequencing was by immunoSEQ multiplex PCR. The sample lists 61,000 or so clones; more than 80% were seen once. Sample: peripheral blood, taken before any cancer treatment. The origin of the receptors is a woman aged 35 to 75 with stage I lung adenocarcinoma. CDR3s include the opening cysteine and the closing phenylalanine or tryptophan. D genes are given only for firm matches. Part of the rows lack a size; the others show once, few, many or a class for expanded clones.

V gene,D gene,clone size,J gene,CDR3 DNA,CDR3 protein
TRBV11-2,-,-,TRBJ2-1,TGTGCCAGCAGCTTTTTTTCAGGTCTCTCCTACAATGAGCAGTTCTTC,CASSFFSGLSYNEQFF
TRBV11-3,TRBD2,-,TRBJ2-5,TGTGCCAGCAGCTTAGATGGGCTAGCGGGGGTCCCGTGGAAGACCCAGTACTTC,CASSLDGLAGVPWKTQYF
TRBV9,TRBD1,-,TRBJ1-2,TGTGCCAGCAGCCTAGACGACAGGGTAGATTATGGCTACACCTTC,CASSLDDRVDYGYTF
TRBV5-1,-,-,TRBJ1-2,TGCGCCAGCAGCTTAAACGACGGGGCTAACTATGGCTACACCTTC,CASSLNDGANYGYTF
TRBV5-6,TRBD1,once,TRBJ1-2,TGTGCCAGCAGCGTAGGGGGCTTGGGAAACTATGGCTACACCTTC,CASSVGGLGNYGYTF
TRBV9,TRBD2,-,TRBJ2-3,TGTGCCAGCAGCGAACTAGCGGGGGGGGTGGATACGCAGTATTTT,CASSELAGGVDTQYF
TRBV28,-,-,TRBJ2-3,TGTGCCAGCACCCTAAAGAGTACAGATACGCAGTATTTT,CASTLKSTDTQYF
TRBV2,-,-,TRBJ1-5,TGTGCCAGCAGCGACGTCGGGACCCTGCCTCAGCCCCAGCATTTT,CASSDVGTLPQPQHF
TRBV6-1,-,-,TRBJ2-5,TGTGCCAGCAGTAGAACAGGGAACGGTCAAGAGACCCAGTACTTC,CASSRTGNGQETQYF
TRBV28,TRBD1,-,TRBJ1-3,TGTGCCAGCATATCCCCCTCAGGGGGCTCTGGAAACACCATATATTTT,CASISPSGGSGNTIYF
TRBV7-2,-,-,TRBJ2-7,TGTGCCAGCACCTCCAGGGGAGAGCAGTACTTC,CASTSRGEQYF
TRBV9,-,-,TRBJ1-3,TGTGCCAGCAGCCGGGGTCCACCTGGAAACACCATATATTTT,CASSRGPPGNTIYF
TRBV7-7,TRBD1,-,TRBJ1-3,TGTGCCAGCAGCTTAGGCCAGGGGGCTGGAAACACCATATATTTT,CASSLGQGAGNTIYF
TRBV10-3,TRBD1,-,TRBJ1-2,TGTGCCATCGGGGGACAGGGAATCAACTATGGCTACACCTTC,CAIGGQGINYGYTF
TRBV19,-,-,TRBJ1-2,TGTGCCAGTAGTCTGTCCCCACGGCATGGCTACACCTTC,CASSLSPRHGYTF
TRBV5-6,-,-,TRBJ2-5,TGTGCCAGCAGCTCGTTGACGGACGAGACCCAGTACTTC,CASSSLTDETQYF
TRBV5-1,-,-,TRBJ2-5,TGCGCCAGCAGCTTGTGGGGGGCCCAAGAGACCCAGTACTTC,CASSLWGAQETQYF
TRBV4-3,-,-,TRBJ1-1,TGCGCCAGCAGCCAGCCACAGGGATTGAACACTGAAGCTTTCTTT,CASSQPQGLNTEAFF
TRBV2,-,-,TRBJ1-2,TGTGCCAGCAGGGAGGGTTTCTATGGCTACACCTTC,CASREGFYGYTF
TRBV14,TRBD1,-,TRBJ2-2,TGTGCCAGCAGGAGGACAGGTCTCGGGGAGCTGTTTTTT,CASRRTGLGELFF
TRBV30,TRBD2,-,TRBJ2-6,TGTGCCTGGAGTCTAGCGGGGAGCTCTGGGGCCAACGTCCTGACTTTC,CAWSLAGSSGANVLTF
TRBV5-6,-,-,TRBJ2-5,TGTGCCAGCAGCTTGGGGATCCAAGAGACCCAGTACTTC,CASSLGIQETQYF
TRBV2,-,few,TRBJ1-3,TGTGCCAGCACGATGACGAGACTCAGCTCTGGAAACACCATATATTTT,CASTMTRLSSGNTIYF
TRBV21-1,-,-,TRBJ2-7,TGTGCCAGCAGCCCGTATCAAGGGTTCGGCTACGAGCAGTACTTC,CASSPYQGFGYEQYF
TRBV7-3,-,-,TRBJ1-2,TGTGCCAGCAGCCCCACGGCTAACTATGGCTACACCTTC,CASSPTANYGYTF
TRBV9,TRBD1,-,TRBJ1-3,TGTGCCAGCAGCATGGAGGACAGGCCCAACTCTGGAAACACCATATATTTT,CASSMEDRPNSGNTIYF
TRBV12-5,-,-,TRBJ1-2,TGTGCTAGTGGTTTCATGACAAGCTATGGCTACACCTTC,CASGFMTSYGYTF
TRBV5-3,TRBD1,-,TRBJ2-7,TGTGCCAGAAGCCGGGACAGTTCCTACGAGCAGTACTTC,CARSRDSSYEQYF
TRBV7-2,-,-,TRBJ1-3,TGTGCCAGCAGCTTGCTCGGCGCGAACTCTGGAAACACCATATATTTT,CASSLLGANSGNTIYF
TRBV4-3,-,-,TRBJ1-5,TGCGCCAGCGGCCAAGAATGGTCAACGGGGGTAGGACAGCCCCAGCATTTT,CASGQEWSTGVGQPQHF
TRBV4-2,TRBD1,-,TRBJ2-4,TGTGCCAGCAGCCAAGAAGGGGGCCGGGCCAAAAACATTCAGTACTTC,CASSQEGGRAKNIQYF